The following is a TCR beta chain sequence with its context. Its antigen is unidentified. This sample is part of a study of cytomegalovirus exposure and HLA in healthy donors. Trimming took off 1 base at V and 7 bases at J, with 12 bases between the two ends. The germline gives CDR1 MNHNS, CDR2 SASEGT. The CDR3 consists of 14 residues. Study observations and caveats: Through in vitro validation, a few CMV-associated chains were shown to be specific for CMV antigens.

The PCR employed 60 Vbeta primers together with 13 Jbeta primers. In the authors' methods: As a later analysis found, there were 70 million to 90 million unique TCR beta chains, of which some 9.9 million were shared. This table comes from immunoSEQ multiplex PCR, and its TCRdb copy is limited to in-frame clones, with some not included. V and J calls and clone size are as listed in that table; D and trimming were resolved from the DNA. The table shows about 160,000 clones, with about 72% occurring only once. Sample: PBMCs. This TCR derives from a man between 25 and 39 years old in good health and CMV-seropositive. The V gene is TRBV6-1, the J gene TRBJ2-3; a weak D match, TRBD1 (6 bases). CDR3 amino acids: CASSEGAGANTQYF. The CDR3 nucleotides are TGTGCCAGCAGTGAAGGCGCAGGGGCAAATACGCAGTATTTT.